The clone carrying this TCR beta chain was seen more than once but under ten times. The record originates from a study of blood T cells in healthy people across ages. A second roughly 7 to 12 cycle PCR used barcoded and J-beta primers. Every cDNA molecule bore a tag from a template-switch adaptor containing 12 random nucleotides. Using its own MiXCR run on the 5' RACE reads, TCRdb lists one record per CDR3 protein. The sample contains more than 900,000 distinct CDR3 sequences, approximately 25% of which appear only once. The V gene end was trimmed by 4 bases and the J gene end by 8 bases; junction bases not matched to a gene: 13. The CDR3 covers 14 residues. The germline V gene encodes CDR1 DFQATT and CDR2 SNEGSKA (reference sequence). The same sample was also used in a study of T cells of mothers and their children. That paper notes: The overlap seen between related mothers and children slightly exceeded that of unrelated pairs, though not significantly.

This sequence joins TRBV20-1 and TRBJ1-2; 7 bases are a match to TRBD1. The sequencing input was blood. The origin of this receptor is a girl aged 2-10 years in good health. CDR3 loop: CSATRPKQGTGYTF. Written as DNA, the CDR3 is TGCAGTGCTACAAGACCAAAACAGGGGACGGGCTACACCTTC.